A single sample is the source of the 31 T cell receptor beta chains below, sequenced in a study of blood T cell repertoires in COVID-19. Assay: immunoSEQ multiplex PCR; the TCRdb copy retains only in-frame clones and omits some. The sample carries roughly 97,000 clones, about 80% recorded once. Input material: peripheral blood. These receptors were obtained from a man between 65 and 80 years old with acute or convalescent COVID-19.

The V gene is TRBV5-8, the J gene TRBJ1-5, with TRBD1 matching 9 bases. The CDR3 length is 15 residues. Germline V gene sequence: CDR1 SGHTS, CDR2 YDEGEE. Trimming at V came to 2 bases and at J to 3 bases, leaving 3 bases not matched to a gene. This CDR3 is CASSLGTGNNQPQHF. DNA for the CDR3: TGTGCCAGCAGCTTAGGGACAGGGAACAATCAGCCCCAGCATTTT.

This CDR3 is CSAARQGTAIGQFF. As DNA, the CDR3 is TGCAGCGCCGCTCGACAGGGGACTGCGATTGGGCAGTTCTTC. The V call is TRBV29-1, the J call TRBJ2-1; 8 bases align to TRBD1. Germline values: CDR1 SQVTM, CDR2 ANQGSEA. The CDR3 sequence is 14 residues long. J gave up 12 bases and V 7 bases, and 17 bases lay outside the gene matches.

The CDR3 DNA follows: TGTGCCAGCAGCGTACGTTCAGGGGGGAGGAAGACCCAGTACTTC. Amino acids: CASSVRSGGRKTQYF. This chain connects TRBV9 to TRBJ2-5; weak D call: TRBD1 (7 bases). This CDR3 has 15 amino acids. Germline CDR1 is SGDLS and CDR2 is YYNGEE. Trimming took off 1 base at V and 6 bases at J, with 16 bases between the two ends.

The V gene is TRBV28, the J gene TRBJ2-7; TRBD2 matches at 9 bases. The V gene end was trimmed by 5 bases and the J gene end by 0 bases; junction bases not matched to a gene: 11. CDR3 length equals 17 residues. Germline CDR1 is MDHEN and CDR2 is SYDVKM. The CDR3 sequence is CASSPGLARVSSYEQYF. The CDR3 DNA reads TGTGCCAGCAGTCCCGGACTAGCGAGAGTGAGCTCCTACGAGCAGTACTTC.

This chain uses TRBV6-6 with TRBJ2-7; a weak D match, TRBD1 (6 bases). Trimming pared 7 bases from V and 1 base from J, leaving 14 bases between. CDR1 and CDR2 (germline): MNHNY, SVGAGI (reference sequence). The CDR3 is 14 residues long. The CDR3, as DNA: TGTGCCAGCATTAGCGACAGGCTTTCCTACGAGCAGTACTTC. Translating it yields CASISDRLSYEQYF.

The J gene is TRBJ2-1, the V gene TRBV7-6; 8 positions match TRBD2. V shed 5 bases, J shed 0 bases, and the junction held 6 bases outside the gene matches. Germline V CDR1 and CDR2: SGHVS, FNYEAQ. The CDR3 consists of 16 residues. The DNA for the CDR3 is TGTGCCAGCAGCCCCCGGCGGGGGGCCTCCTACAATGAGCAGTTCTTC. Translation gives CASSPRRGASYNEQFF.

V gene TRBV27 combines with J gene TRBJ1-3; possible D gene TRBD1, 5 bases. The germline V gene encodes CDR1 MNHEY and CDR2 SMNVEV (reference sequence). This CDR3 spans 13 amino acids. Trimming removed 3 bases from V and 4 bases from J, with 7 bases in between. CDR3 DNA sequence: TGTGCCAGCAGTTTCGCAGGGGGAAACACCATATATTTT. This codes for CASSFAGGNTIYF.

The V call is TRBV9, the J call TRBJ2-2, with 9 positions matching TRBD2. V was pared by 1 base and J by 1 base, with 2 bases of the junction left unmatched. Per the germline V gene, CDR1 is SGDLS and CDR2 is YYNGEE. This CDR3 contains 16 residues. The CDR3 sequence is CASSVLAGMNTGELFF. The CDR3 coding sequence is TGTGCCAGCAGCGTACTAGCGGGGATGAACACCGGGGAGCTGTTTTTT.

The gene calls are TRBV29-1 and TRBJ2-7; 14 bases are a match to TRBD2. The V gene's germline CDR1 is SQVTM and CDR2 ANQGSEA. The CDR3 extends over 13 amino acids. V shed 6 bases, J shed 7 bases, and the junction held 5 bases outside the gene matches. The CDR3 bases are TGCAGCGTGAGGGGACTAGCGGGAGTGGAGCAGTACTTC. Translating gives CSVRGLAGVEQYF.

A few counts support this clone. This sequence joins TRBV7-9 and TRBJ1-6, with D maybe TRBD1 (5 bases). V was pared by 5 bases and J by 12 bases, with 14 bases between. The CDR3 has 13 residues. Germline V gene lookup returns CDR1 SEHNR and CDR2 FQNEAQ (reference sequence). The CDR3 region is CASSLDGGKPLHF. In DNA form, the CDR3 reads TGTGCCAGCAGCCTCGACGGGGGAAAACCCCTCCACTTT.

CDR3: CASSPQPGLISGNTIYF. Written as DNA, the CDR3 is TGTGCCAGCAGCCCCCAGCCGGGACTGATCTCTGGAAACACCATATATTTT. The chain combines TRBV9 with TRBJ1-3, with D possibly being TRBD1 (5 bases). The CDR3 has 17 residues. Germline-derived CDR1 and CDR2 are SGDLS and YYNGEE. Trimming removed 4 bases from V and 0 bases from J, with 17 bases in between.

The rearrangement joins TRBV10-1 to TRBJ1-5; the D gene is possibly TRBD1 (6 bases). Germline V gives CDR1 WNHNN, CDR2 SYGVQD (reference sequence). V lost 5 bases and J lost 6, with 11 bases in between. CDR3 length equals 13 residues. Here the CDR3 reads CASSPTGRQPQHF. The DNA for the CDR3 is TGCGCCAGCAGTCCTACAGGGCGTCAGCCCCAGCATTTT.

This chain links TRBV5-1 with TRBJ2-4; 8 bases align to TRBD2. V shed 3 bases and J 0 bases; nucleotides not matched to a gene: 5. The CDR3 covers 16 residues. The germline CDR1 and CDR2 sequences are SGHRS and YFSETQ. CDR3 in DNA: TGCGCCAGCAGCTCAAGCGGGGGCCGAGCCAAAAACATTCAGTACTTC. It translates to CASSSSGGRAKNIQYF.

This sequence joins TRBV11-2 and TRBJ1-6, with TRBD1 matching 7 bases. Germline V gives CDR1 SGHAT, CDR2 FQNNGV. Trimming at V came to 3 bases and at J to 10 bases, leaving 12 bases not matched to a gene. The CDR3 length is 16 residues. CDR3 sequence (DNA): TGTGCCAGCAGCTTTAGGGAGACAGGGAGAGGATCACCCCTCCACTTT. Amino acid sequence: CASSFRETGRGSPLHF. The whole variable domain, remainder taken from reference TRBV11-2 and TRBJ1-6, is EAGVAQSPRYKIIEKRQSVAFWCNPISGHATLYWYQQILGQGPKLLIQFQNNGVVDDSQLPKDRFSAERLKGVDSTLKIQPAKLEDSAVYLCASSFRETGRGSPLHFGNGTRLTVT.

The rearrangement uses TRBV7-8 and TRBJ2-3; D possibly corresponds to TRBD2 (7 bases). V was cut by 8 bases and J by 2 bases, with 17 bases left in between. The CDR3 length is 15 residues. CDR1 and CDR2 (germline): SGHVS, FQNEAQ. CDR3 coding DNA: TGTGCCAGCGGGGGGGCCTTCTTGCTCACAGATACGCAGTATTTT. Protein sequence: CASGGAFLLTDTQYF.

J is TRBJ1-5 and V is TRBV3-1 (or the pseudogene TRBV3-2), with D tentatively TRBD1 (6 bases). The CDR3 runs to 13 residues. V dropped 4 bases and J dropped 3 bases, with 7 bases sitting between them. Germline V CDR1 and CDR2: LGHDT, YNNKEL (reference sequence). CDR3 bases: TGTGCCAGCAGCCCAGGGGACAATCAGCCCCAGCATTTT. This gives the protein CASSPGDNQPQHF.

This clone appeared a few times. The J gene is TRBJ2-5, the V gene TRBV28; TRBD2 matches at 13 bases. The trim removed 4 bases at V and 5 bases at J, leaving 7 bases unmatched. The CDR3 spans 16 residues. Germline CDR1 is MDHEN and CDR2 is SYDVKM. The CDR3 loop reads CASSSTSGRVGETQYF. CDR3 coding DNA: TGTGCCAGCAGTTCTACTAGCGGGAGGGTAGGGGAGACCCAGTACTTC. The whole variable domain, remainder taken from reference TRBV28 and TRBJ2-5, is DVKVTQSSRYLVKRTGEKVFLECVQDMDHENMFWYRQDPGLGLRLIYFSYDVKMKEKGDIPEGYSVSREKKERFSLILESASTNQTSMYLCASSSTSGRVGETQYFGPGTRLLVL.

The CDR3 loop reads CAWSPTGGTGYTF. The CDR3 DNA reads as TGTGCCTGGAGTCCTACAGGGGGTACTGGCTACACCTTC. This rearrangement joins TRBV30 to TRBJ1-2; TRBD1 matches 8 bases. With 2 bases clipped from V and 7 bases from J, the junction kept 6 bases outside the gene matches. Germline-derived CDR1 and CDR2 are GTSNPN and SVGIG (reference sequence). The CDR3 covers 13 residues.

CDR3 bases: TGTGCCAGCAGTGCCCGACAGGGCGGACACACAGATACGCAGTATTTT. Translating it yields CASSARQGGHTDTQYF. The rearrangement joins TRBV2 to TRBJ2-3; 7 nucleotides agree with TRBD1. The CDR3 is 16 amino acids. Germline V gene data show CDR1 as SNHLY and CDR2 as FYNNEI. Losses at the gene ends were 4 bases for V and 2 bases for J; bases not matched to a gene: 9.

The chain has TRBV18 and TRBJ2-3; 7 nucleotides agree with TRBD2. Germline CDR1 and CDR2: KGHSH and LQKENI. Trimming cost V 0 bases and J 1 base; bases outside gene matches: 4. CDR3 length: 16 residues. The CDR3 loop reads CASSPPVAGGTDTQYF. Written as DNA, the CDR3 is TGTGCCAGCTCACCACCTGTAGCGGGCGGCACAGATACGCAGTATTTT. Drawing the rest from reference TRBV18 and TRBJ2-3, the complete variable domain is NAGVMQNPRHLVRRRGQEARLRCSPMKGHSHVYWYRQLPEEGLKFMVYLQKENIIDESGMPKERFSAEFPKEGPSILRIQQVVRGDSAAYFCASSPPVAGGTDTQYFGPGTRLTVL.

The chain employs TRBV5-1 and TRBJ1-1; TRBD1 is a possible D gene (6 bases). The length of the CDR3 is 16 residues. Germline V gene lookup returns CDR1 SGHRS and CDR2 YFSETQ. Trimming left V 5 bases short and J 1 base short, with 18 bases between. In DNA form, the CDR3 reads TGCGCCAGCAGAATAGATGGACAGCCACCGAACACTGAAGCTTTCTTT. This gives the protein CASRIDGQPPNTEAFF.

This chain links TRBV9 with TRBJ1-5, with 9 nucleotides matching TRBD1. This CDR3 has 15 residues. Germline CDR1 reads SGDLS; CDR2 reads YYNGEE. With V trimmed by 4 bases and J by 3 bases, 5 bases remained unmatched. The chain's CDR3 is CASSPTGGTNQPQHF. CDR3 sequence (DNA): TGTGCCAGCAGCCCGACAGGGGGTACCAATCAGCCCCAGCATTTT.

This clone has a single count. The V gene is TRBV19, the J gene TRBJ1-6; TRBD1 agrees at 9 bases. Germline assignment: CDR1 LNHDA and CDR2 SQIVND (reference sequence). V was pared by 5 bases and J by 7 bases, with 6 bases of the junction left unmatched. The length of the CDR3 is 15 residues. This chain's CDR3 is CASSAGQGRNSPLHF. The CDR3 region has the DNA TGTGCCAGTAGTGCCGGACAGGGGCGGAATTCACCCCTCCACTTT. The full variable domain, rest sourced from reference TRBV19 and TRBJ1-6, is DGGITQSPKYLFRKEGQNVTLSCEQNLNHDAMYWYRQDPGQGLRLIYYSQIVNDFQKGDIAEGYSVSREKKESFPLTVTSAQKNPTAFYLCASSAGQGRNSPLHFGNGTRLTVT.

The chain links TRBV29-1 to TRBJ1-3; TRBD1 matches 9 bases. The CDR3 covers 13 residues. From germline, CDR1 is SQVTM and CDR2 ANQGSEA. V lost 7 bases and J lost 3; bases outside the gene matches: 4. The CDR3 loop is CSGTGGRGNTIYF. In DNA form, the CDR3 reads TGCAGCGGAACAGGGGGCCGTGGAAACACCATATATTTT.

This chain connects TRBV30 to TRBJ1-6; the match to TRBD1 covers 7 bases. The germline V gene has CDR1 GTSNPN and CDR2 SVGIG (reference sequence). This CDR3 contains 14 residues. Losses at the gene ends were 0 bases for V and 11 bases for J; bases not matched to a gene: 7. In DNA, the CDR3 is TGTGCCTGGAGTGTAGTTGACAGGGTAGCACCCCTCCACTTT. This translates into CAWSVVDRVAPLHF.

The CDR3: CASSSQRGGGETQYF. The CDR3 DNA is TGTGCCAGCAGCTCCCAGCGGGGGGGCGGAGAGACCCAGTACTTC. V and J are TRBV5-4 and TRBJ2-5; 10 nucleotides line up with TRBD2. This CDR3 spans 15 amino acids. The junction had 6 bases not matched to a gene; V was cut back by 3 bases and J by 4 bases. Germline-derived CDR1 and CDR2 are SGHNT and YYREEE (reference sequence).

The rearrangement uses TRBV10-3 and TRBJ2-5; no clear D gene. Germline CDR1 reads ENHRY; CDR2 reads SYGVKD. The length of the CDR3 is 13 residues. V lost 7 bases to trimming and J lost 5 bases, with 14 bases between them. The CDR3 DNA reads as TGTGCCATCAAAAGACTGGATGGGGAGACCCAGTACTTC. Translated, it gives CAIKRLDGETQYF.

This rearrangement joins TRBV29-1 to TRBJ1-1; 11 bases line up with TRBD1. Per the germline V gene, CDR1 is SQVTM and CDR2 is ANQGSEA. The J segment lost 1 base and the V segment lost 6 bases, leaving 13 bases of the junction unmatched. The CDR3 is made up of 17 amino acids. CDR3 in DNA: TGCAGCGTAATACCACGGGACAGGGGGGCTAGGAACACTGAAGCTTTCTTT. Translating it yields CSVIPRDRGARNTEAFF.

The J gene is TRBJ2-7, the V gene TRBV5-1; tentative D call: TRBD2 (6 bases). This CDR3 comprises 14 residues. Germline CDR1 SGHRS, CDR2 YFSETQ. With 4 bases removed from V and 7 bases from J, the gap between germline ends came to 18 bases. In DNA, the CDR3 is TGCGCCAGCAGCAGCGGGCAGACGTACGATGAGCAGTACTTC. It is translated as CASSSGQTYDEQYF.

The J gene is TRBJ1-1, the V gene TRBV5-1; D is unresolved. Between the trimmed V and J ends, which lost 5 bases and 2 bases, there was a span of 10 bases. CDR1 and CDR2 from the germline V gene are SGHRS and YFSETQ. The CDR3 spans 13 residues. The CDR3 DNA is TGCGCCAGCAGTCAGCTGACTAACACTGAAGCTTTCTTT. It is translated as CASSQLTNTEAFF.

The chain uses TRBV27 and TRBJ1-2; 7 bases line up with TRBD1. V was pared by 3 bases and J by 5 bases, with 3 bases of the junction left unmatched. The CDR3 extends over 13 amino acids. CDR1 is MNHEY and CDR2 is SMNVEV in the germline V gene (reference sequence). Here the CDR3 reads CASSFYRGYGYTF. The CDR3 region has the DNA TGTGCCAGCAGTTTTTACAGGGGTTATGGCTACACCTTC.